Listed below are T cell receptor beta chains from one sample, sequenced in a study of early T cells in non-severe SARS-CoV-2 infection. MiXCR, applied by TCRdb to the 5' RACE reads, yields one record per CDR3 protein. The table records 97,000 or so distinct CDR3 sequences, 11% of them present only once. The sample in question was whole blood, obtained at baseline. Receptors were obtained from an adult who was a healthcare worker with PCR-confirmed SARS-CoV-2 infection or an uninfected control (not recorded which). Each CDR3 is given with its conserved first and last residue. The D gene is left open where the match is weak. Clone size, where shown, is once, few, many, or a class for clones that have expanded.

>TRBV11-2|.|many|TRBJ2-1
TGTGCCAGCACCCAAGACGACAGGCATGAGCAGTTCTTC
CASTQDDRHEQFF
>TRBV6-1|.|few|TRBJ1-5
TGTGCCATCGGGGTAACTGACAATCAGCCCCAGCATTTT
CAIGVTDNQPQHF
>TRBV4-1|TRBD2|few|TRBJ2-5
TGCGCCAGCAGCCAAGAAAGCGGGACCCAAGAGACCCAGTACTTC
CASSQESGTQETQYF
>TRBV4-3|TRBD2|many|TRBJ2-1
TGCGCCAGCAGCCAGGGACTAGTATACAATGAGCAGTTCTTC
CASSQGLVYNEQFF
>TRBV2|.|few|TRBJ1-6
TGTGCCAGCAGTTCACCCCTCCACTTT
CASSSPLHF
>TRBV6-2/TRBV6-3|.|few|TRBJ2-7
TGTGCCAGCAGTCACGACGGATACTACGAGCAGTACTTC
CASSHDGYYEQYF
>TRBV11-2|TRBD2|.|TRBJ2-7
TGTGCCAGCAGCTTAGTCCTAGCGGGAGTCACCGAGCAGTACTTC
CASSLVLAGVTEQYF
>TRBV7-6|.|.|TRBJ2-5
TGTGCCAGCAGCCAATCCCCACAAGAGACCCAGTACTTC
CASSQSPQETQYF
>TRBV19|.|many|TRBJ2-1
TGTGCCAGTAGTAATAGAAATGAGCAGTTCTTC
CASSNRNEQFF
>TRBV29-1|TRBD2|.|TRBJ2-3
TGCAGCTTGGGACTAGAGGGAGATACGCAGTATTTT
CSLGLEGDTQYF
>TRBV7-6|.|.|TRBJ2-5
TGTGCCAGCAGCTTGCAGTCTTCCGGGACGAGGGGGGAGACCCAGTACTTC
CASSLQSSGTRGETQYF